This TCR beta chain was sequenced during a study of shared clonotypes between healthy human individuals. Study-level information: Three plates were used per donor for CD4 naive, three for CD4 memory, two for CD8 naive and one for CD8 memory.

CDR1 and CDR2 (germline): MNHEY, SMNVEV (reference sequence). The CDR3 spans 14 residues. The germline V and J ends were trimmed by 2 bases and 7 bases, with 14 bases remaining between them. This table comes from immunoSEQ multiplex PCR, and its TCRdb copy is limited to in-frame clones, with some not included. The table records around 980,000 clones, about 84% of them present only once. The chain has TRBV27 and TRBJ1-2, with D perhaps matching TRBD1 (5 bases). Sequences were obtained from memory CD4+ T cells from PBMCs. Indicated subset: CD45RA-negative fraction. The source of this sequence is a young man in good health. Some clones in this sample may be carry-over from other donors' samples. This CDR3 reads CASSLRDQAPGYTF. DNA of the CDR3: TGTGCCAGCAGTTTAAGGGACCAGGCTCCTGGCTACACCTTC.